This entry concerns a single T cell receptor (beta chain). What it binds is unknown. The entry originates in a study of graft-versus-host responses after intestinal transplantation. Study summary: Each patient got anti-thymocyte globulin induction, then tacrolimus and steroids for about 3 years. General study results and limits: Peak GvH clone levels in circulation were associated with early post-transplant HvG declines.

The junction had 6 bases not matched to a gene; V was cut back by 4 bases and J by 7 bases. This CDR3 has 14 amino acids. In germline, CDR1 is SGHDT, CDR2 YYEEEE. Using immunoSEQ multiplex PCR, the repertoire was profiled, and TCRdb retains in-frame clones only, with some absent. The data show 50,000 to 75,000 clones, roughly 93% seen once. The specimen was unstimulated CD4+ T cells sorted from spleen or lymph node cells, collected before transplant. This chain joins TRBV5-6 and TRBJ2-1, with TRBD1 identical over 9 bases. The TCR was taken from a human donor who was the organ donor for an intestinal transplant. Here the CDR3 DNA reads TGTGCCAGCAGCGAAAGGGACAGGGAAAATGAGCAGTTCTTC. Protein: CASSERDRENEQFF.